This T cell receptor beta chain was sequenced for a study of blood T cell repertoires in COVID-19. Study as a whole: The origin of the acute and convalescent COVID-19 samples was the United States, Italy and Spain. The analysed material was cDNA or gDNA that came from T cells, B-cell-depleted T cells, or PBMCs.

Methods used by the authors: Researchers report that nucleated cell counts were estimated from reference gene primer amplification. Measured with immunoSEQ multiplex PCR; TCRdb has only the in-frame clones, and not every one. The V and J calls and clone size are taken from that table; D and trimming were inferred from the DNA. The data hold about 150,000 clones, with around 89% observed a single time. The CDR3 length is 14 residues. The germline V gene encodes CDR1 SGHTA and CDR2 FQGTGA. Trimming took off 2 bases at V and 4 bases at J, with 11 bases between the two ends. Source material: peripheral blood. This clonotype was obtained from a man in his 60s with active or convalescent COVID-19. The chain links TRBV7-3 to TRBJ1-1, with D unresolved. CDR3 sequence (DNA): TGTGCCAGCAGCTTAGACGGGGTGGGCACTGAAGCTTTCTTT. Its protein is CASSLDGVGTEAFF.